The 11 T cell receptor beta chains below were found in one sample sequenced in a study of CD8+ T cells in alopecia areata. cDNA serving as the sequencing template came from extracted, reverse transcribed RNA. Sequencing was performed with immunoSEQ multiplex PCR; in TCRdb, only in-frame clones are kept and a portion is missing. The table shows around 82,000 clones, with just over 50% occurring only once. The specimen sequenced was NKG2D-high CD8+ T cells sorted from blood. The receptor set was obtained from a human donor with alopecia areata.

With respect to this clone: Other DNA sequences within the sample encode an identical CDR3. The chain has TRBV2 and TRBJ2-1; D is possibly TRBD1 or TRBD2 (5 bases each). This CDR3 is built from 12 residues. CDR1 SNHLY and CDR2 FYNNEI come from the germline V gene. The V end lost 4 bases, the J end lost 7 bases, and 8 bases lay between the germline ends. CDR3 in DNA: TGTGCCAGCAGTGGTGGGGGTAATGAGCAGTTCTTC. Protein: CASSGGGNEQFF.

The chain carries TRBV27 and TRBJ2-7; TRBD1 matches at 12 bases. CDR1 is MNHEY, CDR2 SMNVEV, per germline (reference sequence). Unmatched junction bases numbered 8, after V lost 6 bases and J lost 5 bases. The CDR3 extends over 15 amino acids. As DNA, the CDR3 is TGTGCCAGCAGCGTTTCGGGACAGGGGGCCCACGAGCAGTACTTC. It encodes CASSVSGQGAHEQYF.

The chain couples TRBV30 to TRBJ1-1; D possibly corresponds to TRBD1 (5 bases). V was clipped by 3 bases and J by 0 bases, with 14 bases between them. CDR3 length: 15 amino acids. Germline V gives CDR1 GTSNPN, CDR2 SVGIG (reference sequence). Here the CDR3 reads CAWRPPGRMNTEAFF. CDR3 nucleotide sequence: TGTGCCTGGAGGCCGCCGGGACGGATGAACACTGAAGCTTTCTTT.

The V call is TRBV29-1, the J call TRBJ1-2; the match to TRBD1 covers 7 bases. Germline CDR1 and CDR2: SQVTM and ANQGSEA. With 7 bases clipped from V and 2 bases from J, the junction kept 4 bases outside the gene matches. There are 12 residues in the CDR3. The CDR3 here is CSGSDRNYGYTF. CDR3 nucleotide sequence: TGCAGCGGTTCGGACAGGAACTATGGCTACACCTTC.

This clone was seen only a few times. This chain connects TRBV14 to TRBJ1-4; weak D call: TRBD1 (5 bases). The CDR3 runs 12 residues. Trimming stripped 2 bases from V and 17 bases from J, with 15 bases between. The germline CDR1 and CDR2 sequences are SGHDN and FVKESK. In DNA form, the CDR3 reads TGTGCCAGCAGCCAAAAGTCCCGGGACCGCTTTTTT. This translates into CASSQKSRDRFF.

This clone was counted between two and nine times. J is TRBJ2-1 and V is TRBV21-1; the table calls TRBD2, which could not be checked here. TRBV21-1 is classified as a pseudogene. This CDR3 comprises 15 residues. CDR3 in DNA: TGTGCCAGCAGCAACCGGCAGCGGGAAGGCAATGAGCAGTTCTTC. Residues: CASSNRQREGNEQFF.

The chain joins TRBV5-1 to TRBJ2-7; possible D gene TRBD2, 6 bases. This CDR3 region has 15 residues. V lost 2 bases and J lost 0, with 12 bases in between. Germline CDR1 is SGHRS and CDR2 is YFSETQ. The CDR3 reads CASSFESGSSYEQYF. The CDR3 DNA reads as TGCGCCAGCAGCTTTGAATCCGGGAGCTCCTACGAGCAGTACTTC.

The genes are TRBV7-2 and TRBJ2-7; 11 bases are shared with TRBD2. Germline loops: CDR1 SGHTA, CDR2 FQGNSA. This CDR3 region has 14 residues. V dropped 7 bases and J dropped 3; count of bases not matched to a gene: 5. In DNA, the CDR3 is TGTGCCAGCACCCCGGGGACTAGCGGCTACGAGCAGTACTTC. This encodes CASTPGTSGYEQYF.

Points on this clone: Other DNA sequences in the same sample also yield this CDR3. This sequence joins TRBV11-2 and TRBJ2-2; D not resolved. This CDR3 contains 12 residues. V lost 6 bases, J lost 0 bases, and 2 bases lay in between. Germline V gene data show CDR1 as SGHAT and CDR2 as FQNNGV. In DNA, the CDR3 is TGTGCCAGCAGTTCGAACACCGGGGAGCTGTTTTTT. It yields the protein CASSSNTGELFF.

The chain links TRBV4-1 to TRBJ2-1; 9 bases align to TRBD1. V shed 4 bases, J shed 6 bases, and the junction held 7 bases outside the gene matches. This CDR3 is 15 amino acids long. Germline values: CDR1 MGHRA, CDR2 YSYEKL. CDR3 protein: CASSPDRGVSNEQFF. In DNA form, the CDR3 reads TGCGCCAGCAGCCCGGACAGGGGAGTGAGCAATGAGCAGTTCTTC.

This clone was picked up a small number of times. The gene calls are TRBV28 and TRBJ1-2; 7 bases fit TRBD1. The germline V gene encodes CDR1 MDHEN and CDR2 SYDVKM. The ends lost 2 bases at V and 1 base at J; junction bases unmatched: 4. The CDR3 extends over 15 amino acids. CDR3 protein: CASSLQGDINYGYTF. CDR3 DNA: TGTGCCAGCAGTTTACAGGGGGATATTAACTATGGCTACACCTTC.